This passage covers 23 T cell receptor beta chains from one sample sequenced in a study of cytomegalovirus exposure and HLA in healthy donors. Both 60 Vbeta primers and 13 Jbeta primers went into the PCR. Data came from immunoSEQ multiplex PCR; TCRdb stores just in-frame clones and leaves some out. In the table there are 60,000 to 70,000 clones, about two thirds of which are singletons. Sequencing input: PBMCs. These receptors were collected from a man aged 40-49 years in good health and CMV-seropositive.

The chain employs TRBV7-2 and TRBJ2-5; TRBD1 might be the D (6 bases). Trimming left V 5 bases short and J 1 base short, with 17 bases between. This CDR3 is built from 16 residues. Germline V gene sequence: CDR1 SGHTA, CDR2 FQGNSA. CDR3 sequence: CASSAGRSRGQETQYF. The CDR3 nucleotides read TGTGCCAGCAGCGCCGGACGAAGCAGGGGCCAAGAGACCCAGTACTTC. Drawing the rest from reference TRBV7-2 and TRBJ2-5, the complete variable domain is GAGVSQSPSNKVTEKGKDVELRCDPISGHTALYWYRQSLGQGLEFLIYFQGNSAPDKSGLPSDRFSAERTGGSVSTLTIQRTQQEDSAVYLCASSAGRSRGQETQYFGPGTRLLVL.

The genes are TRBV9 and TRBJ2-2; unclear D gene. In germline, CDR1 is SGDLS, CDR2 YYNGEE. V was cut by 0 bases and J by 0 bases, with 6 bases left in between. The CDR3 totals 15 residues. CDR3 sequence (DNA): TGTGCCAGCAGCGTAGGTCAAACGAACACCGGGGAGCTGTTTTTT. It specifies CASSVGQTNTGELFF.

V usage is TRBV5-1 and J usage is TRBJ1-5; possible D gene TRBD1, 5 bases. The CDR3 has 14 residues. The V gene lost 4 bases and the J gene lost 7 bases, with 15 bases spanning the gap. Germline CDR1 and CDR2: SGHRS and YFSETQ. The CDR3 loop reads CASSADSGGQPQHF. Written as DNA, the CDR3 is TGCGCCAGCAGCGCCGACTCCGGGGGGCAGCCCCAGCATTTT.

The rearrangement links TRBV5-1 to TRBJ2-7; D may be TRBD2 (6 bases). The germline V gene encodes CDR1 SGHRS and CDR2 YFSETQ. With 0 bases removed from V and 0 bases from J, the gap between germline ends came to 19 bases. The CDR3 runs to 18 residues. CDR3 DNA: TGCGCCAGCAGCTTGGCAATATGGGACTCTCATATCTCCTACGAGCAGTACTTC. Translated: CASSLAIWDSHISYEQYF.

This chain connects TRBV12-5 to TRBJ2-3, with D perhaps matching TRBD2 (5 bases). Looked up from germline, CDR1 is LGHNT and CDR2 is FRNRAP. The CDR3 is 15 residues long. Trimming left V 3 bases short and J 4 bases short, with 14 bases between. In DNA, the CDR3 is TGTGCTAGTGGTTTAACAGCTTCCGGGGCAGATACGCAGTATTTT. The encoded protein is CASGLTASGADTQYF.

The chain couples TRBV15 to TRBJ1-5; TRBD1 might be the D (6 bases). Germline lookup yields CDR1 LNHNV and CDR2 YYDKDF (reference sequence). The CDR3 loop spans 18 amino acids. The V gene lost 5 bases and the J gene lost 3 bases, with 23 bases spanning the gap. The CDR3, as DNA: TGTGCCACCAGCCGGGGAGGGGCAGGGGAGGAGAACAATCAGCCCCAGCATTTT. Protein product: CATSRGGAGEENNQPQHF.

There are a few counts of this clone. The chain uses TRBV7-2 and TRBJ2-1; 10 nucleotides line up with TRBD1. V dropped 2 bases and J dropped 5; count of bases not matched to a gene: 3. CDR1 is SGHTA, CDR2 FQGNSA, per germline. The CDR3 runs to 15 residues. CDR3 bases: TGTGCCAGCAGCTTACGGGACAGGGGAGACAATGAGCAGTTCTTC. Translating it yields CASSLRDRGDNEQFF. Based on the CDR3 plus reference TRBV7-2 and TRBJ2-1, the full variable domain is GAGVSQSPSNKVTEKGKDVELRCDPISGHTALYWYRQSLGQGLEFLIYFQGNSAPDKSGLPSDRFSAERTGGSVSTLTIQRTQQEDSAVYLCASSLRDRGDNEQFFGPGTRLTVL.

DNA of the CDR3: TGTGCCACCAGCGGGCTAGCGCGCGATACGCAGTATTTT. It translates to CATSGLARDTQYF. The V gene is TRBV19, the J gene TRBJ2-3; a possible D gene is TRBD2 (6 bases). Per the germline V gene, CDR1 is LNHDA and CDR2 is SQIVND (reference sequence). V was shortened by 10 bases and J by 6 bases, with 17 bases between the two germline ends. The CDR3 is 13 amino acids.

The gene calls are TRBV12-5 and TRBJ2-1; D perhaps matches TRBD1 (6 bases). V lost 5 bases and J lost 11, with 10 bases in between. The CDR3 is 11 residues long. Germline assignment: CDR1 LGHNT and CDR2 FRNRAP. The CDR3 nucleotides are TGTGCTAGTGGTCCAGGGGTTAAGCAGTTCTTC. It encodes CASGPGVKQFF. The complete variable domain, with remaining parts taken from reference TRBV12-5 and TRBJ2-1, reads DARVTQTPRHKVTEMGQEVTMRCQPILGHNTVFWYRQTMMQGLELLAYFRNRAPLDDSGMPKDRFSAEMPDATLATLKIQPSEPRDSAVYFCASGPGVKQFFGPGTRLTVL.

The chain links TRBV11-2 to TRBJ2-1; D is unclear. The germline gives CDR1 SGHAT, CDR2 FQNNGV. The CDR3 is 11 residues long. Trimming left V 1 base short and J 9 bases short, with 4 bases between. The CDR3 spells CASSLGGEQFF. DNA for the CDR3: TGTGCCAGCAGCTTAGGAGGTGAGCAGTTCTTC. Variable domain in full (rest from reference TRBV11-2 and TRBJ2-1): EAGVAQSPRYKIIEKRQSVAFWCNPISGHATLYWYQQILGQGPKLLIQFQNNGVVDDSQLPKDRFSAERLKGVDSTLKIQPAKLEDSAVYLCASSLGGEQFFGPGTRLTVL.

The chain employs TRBV7-2 and TRBJ2-7; 9 positions agree with TRBD2. From germline, CDR1 is SGHTA and CDR2 FQGNSA. After removal of 3 bases from V and 2 bases from J, the junction contained 11 bases not matched to a gene. The CDR3 totals 17 residues. The CDR3 protein is CASSLGPREGGAYEQYF. CDR3 coding DNA: TGTGCCAGCAGCTTGGGTCCGCGGGAGGGAGGTGCCTACGAGCAGTACTTC.

The V call is TRBV9, the J call TRBJ2-2, with 11 bases lining up with TRBD2. V shed 6 bases, J shed 2 bases, and the junction held 9 bases outside the gene matches. Germline CDR1 reads SGDLS; CDR2 reads YYNGEE. There are 17 residues in the CDR3. CDR3 residues: CASNRSGRAQNTGELFF. The CDR3 DNA reads as TGTGCCAGCAATCGTAGCGGGAGGGCCCAAAACACCGGGGAGCTGTTTTTT.

This chain joins TRBV27 and TRBJ1-2; possible D gene TRBD1, 5 bases. Deletions cut 6 bases from V and 7 bases from J, with 9 bases between. This CDR3 is built from 11 residues. In germline, CDR1 is MNHEY, CDR2 SMNVEV (reference sequence). The CDR3 protein is CASRAGLGYTF. The CDR3 DNA reads as TGTGCCAGCAGAGCAGGGCTTGGCTACACCTTC.

The chain links TRBV5-8 to TRBJ1-2, with unresolved D. Trimming took off 2 bases at V and 2 bases at J, with 7 bases between the two ends. The germline V gene has CDR1 SGHTS and CDR2 YDEGEE. This CDR3 contains 13 residues. The CDR3, as DNA: TGTGCCAGCAGCTTCGGGAAGAACTATGGCTACACCTTC. Translated, it gives CASSFGKNYGYTF.

The chain links TRBV27 to TRBJ2-1; the D gene is possibly TRBD2 (6 bases). The CDR3 consists of 15 residues. V lost 4 bases and J lost 6, with 16 bases in between. Germline CDR1 is MNHEY and CDR2 is SMNVEV (reference sequence). CDR3 bases: TGTGCCAGCAGTTCCCGACTAGTGACCATCAATGAGCAGTTCTTC. Residues: CASSSRLVTINEQFF.

The rearrangement joins TRBV19 to TRBJ2-7; a weak D match, TRBD1 (6 bases). The ends were cut back, 3 bases at V and 7 bases at J, with 16 bases in the middle. Per germline, CDR1 LNHDA and CDR2 SQIVND (reference sequence). This CDR3 contains 14 residues. DNA of the CDR3: TGTGCCAGTAGTATTGAAGGTCAGGGGACGGAGCAGTACTTC. It codes for CASSIEGQGTEQYF.

The J gene is TRBJ2-1, the V gene TRBV7-6; D is unresolved. The CDR3 has 14 residues. From germline, CDR1 is SGHVS and CDR2 FNYEAQ. Trimming removed 1 base from V and 4 bases from J, with 8 bases in between. The CDR3 spells CASSLGTSYNEQFF. The CDR3 nucleotides are TGTGCCAGCAGCTTAGGAACCAGTTACAATGAGCAGTTCTTC.

This sequence joins TRBV27 and TRBJ1-6, with D possibly matching TRBD1 (6 bases). The V and J ends lost 5 bases and 7 bases respectively, with 12 bases between them. There are 14 residues in the CDR3. The germline V gene encodes CDR1 MNHEY and CDR2 SMNVEV (reference sequence). CDR3 coding DNA: TGTGCCAGCAGTGCCCGGACAGAGAATTCACCCCTCCACTTT. Its protein is CASSARTENSPLHF.

V usage is TRBV30 and J usage is TRBJ1-4; D possibly corresponds to TRBD1 (5 bases). The germline gives CDR1 GTSNPN, CDR2 SVGIG (reference sequence). The CDR3 sequence is 14 residues long. Trimming stripped 5 bases from V and 7 bases from J, with 17 bases between. The CDR3 loop reads CAWGGAFGVEKLFF. Written as DNA, the CDR3 is TGTGCCTGGGGAGGGGCCTTTGGGGTTGAAAAACTGTTTTTT. Variable domain in full (rest from reference TRBV30 and TRBJ1-4): SQTIHQWPATLVQPVGSPLSLECTVEGTSNPNLYWYRQAAGRGLQLLFYSVGIGQISSEVPQNLSASRPQDRQFILSSKKLLLSDSGFYLCAWGGAFGVEKLFFGSGTQLSVL.

This chain links TRBV7-2 with TRBJ2-1; 11 bases line up with TRBD2. Germline V CDR1 and CDR2: SGHTA, FQGNSA. J was trimmed by 10 bases and V by 3 bases; bases with no gene match: 8. CDR3 length equals 15 residues. Here the CDR3 DNA reads TGTGCCAGCAGCTTGGGTAGCGGGGGGGTGGGGGAGCAGTTCTTC. Encoded protein: CASSLGSGGVGEQFF.

The rearrangement links TRBV30 to TRBJ1-5; D is uncertain. The V and J ends lost 1 base and 2 bases respectively, with 9 bases between them. The germline gives CDR1 GTSNPN, CDR2 SVGIG (reference sequence). The CDR3 consists of 14 residues. DNA of the CDR3: TGTGCCTGGAGTGGGGCAGCGGGCAATCAGCCCCAGCATTTT. The encoded protein is CAWSGAAGNQPQHF.

This sequence joins TRBV19 and TRBJ2-5, with unresolved D. Germline assignment: CDR1 LNHDA and CDR2 SQIVND (reference sequence). The CDR3 runs to 14 residues. V lost 6 bases and J lost 0, with 11 bases in between. CDR3 sequence: CASSQLTHQETQYF. The CDR3, as DNA: TGTGCCAGTAGCCAACTGACACACCAAGAGACCCAGTACTTC.

The chain is built from TRBV6-6 and TRBJ1-5; D is unclear. V was shortened by 2 bases and J by 2 bases, with 13 bases between the two germline ends. The CDR3 has 16 residues. Germline V gene lookup returns CDR1 MNHNY and CDR2 SVGAGI (reference sequence). DNA of the CDR3: TGTGCCAGCAGTTACCCGGACTCTATGGGCAATCAGCCCCAGCATTTT. Protein sequence: CASSYPDSMGNQPQHF.